This T cell receptor beta chain was observed in a study of PD-1 blockade in mismatch repair-deficient tumors. On the study more broadly: Patients had more than ten mismatch repair-deficient cancer types, all previously treated and progressing.

The length of the CDR3 is 13 residues. Germline CDR1 and CDR2: SGHRS and YFSETQ. Using immunoSEQ multiplex PCR, the repertoire was profiled, and TCRdb retains in-frame clones only, with some absent. The table lists 15,000 to 25,000 clones, around 80% of them singletons, with less than 1.5% in the top ten. TCRs were sequenced from a few patients responding to pembrolizumab. This TCR came from an adult with mismatch repair-deficient cancer. The sample here was PBMCs, taken 52 weeks after starting pembrolizumab. This sequence joins TRBV5-1 and TRBJ2-5, with no clear D. The assigned J gene may be wrong: the sequence end matches TRBJ2-7 better. CDR3 in amino acids: CASSLVQRYEQYF. The CDR3 nucleotides read TGCGCCAGCAGCTTGGTTCAGCGCTACGAGCAGTACTTC.